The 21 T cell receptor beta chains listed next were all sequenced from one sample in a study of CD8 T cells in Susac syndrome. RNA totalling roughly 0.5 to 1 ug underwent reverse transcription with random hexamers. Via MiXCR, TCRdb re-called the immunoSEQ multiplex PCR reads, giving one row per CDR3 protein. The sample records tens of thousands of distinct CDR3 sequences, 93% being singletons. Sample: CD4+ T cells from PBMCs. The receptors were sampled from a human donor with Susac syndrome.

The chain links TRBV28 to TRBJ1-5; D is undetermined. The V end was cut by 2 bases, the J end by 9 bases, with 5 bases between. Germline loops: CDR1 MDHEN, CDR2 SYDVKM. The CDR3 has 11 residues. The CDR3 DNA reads TGTGCCAGCAGTTTAGGGTGGCCCCAGCATTTT. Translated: CASSLGWPQHF.

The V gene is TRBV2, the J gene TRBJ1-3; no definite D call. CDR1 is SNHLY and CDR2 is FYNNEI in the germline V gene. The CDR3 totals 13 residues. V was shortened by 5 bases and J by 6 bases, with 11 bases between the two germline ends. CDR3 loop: CASSPGRVNTIYF. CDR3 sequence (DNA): TGTGCCAGCAGTCCTGGACGGGTAAACACCATATATTTT.

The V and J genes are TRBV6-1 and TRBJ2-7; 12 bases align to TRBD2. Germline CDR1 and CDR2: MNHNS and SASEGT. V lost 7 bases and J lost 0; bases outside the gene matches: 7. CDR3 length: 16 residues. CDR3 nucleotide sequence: TGTGCCAGCACCCGTACTAGCGGGGGGTCCTCCTACGAGCAGTACTTC. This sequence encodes CASTRTSGGSSYEQYF.

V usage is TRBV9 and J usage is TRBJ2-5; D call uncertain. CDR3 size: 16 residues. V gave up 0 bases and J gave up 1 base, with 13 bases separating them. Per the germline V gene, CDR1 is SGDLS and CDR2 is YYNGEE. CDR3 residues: CASSVALEAFQETQYF. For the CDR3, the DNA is TGTGCCAGCAGCGTAGCCCTGGAAGCGTTCCAAGAGACCCAGTACTTC.

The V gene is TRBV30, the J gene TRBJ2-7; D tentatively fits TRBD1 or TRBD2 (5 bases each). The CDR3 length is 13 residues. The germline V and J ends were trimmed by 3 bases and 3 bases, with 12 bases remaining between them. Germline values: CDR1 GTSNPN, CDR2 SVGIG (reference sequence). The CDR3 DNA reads TGTGCCTGGAGGCCCGGGGCAGGCTACGAGCAGTACTTC. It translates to CAWRPGAGYEQYF.

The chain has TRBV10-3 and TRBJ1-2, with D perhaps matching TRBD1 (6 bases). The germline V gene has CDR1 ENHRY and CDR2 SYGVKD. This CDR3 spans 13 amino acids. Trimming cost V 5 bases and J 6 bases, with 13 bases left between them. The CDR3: CAISYQGRDGYTF. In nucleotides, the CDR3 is TGTGCCATCAGTTACCAGGGGAGGGATGGCTACACCTTC.

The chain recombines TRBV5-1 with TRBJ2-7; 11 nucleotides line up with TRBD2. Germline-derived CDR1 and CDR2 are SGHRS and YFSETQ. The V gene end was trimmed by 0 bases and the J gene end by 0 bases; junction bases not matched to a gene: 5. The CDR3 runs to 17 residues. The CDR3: CASSLVSSGGISYEQYF. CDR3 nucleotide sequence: TGCGCCAGCAGCTTGGTGTCTAGCGGGGGGATCTCCTACGAGCAGTACTTC.

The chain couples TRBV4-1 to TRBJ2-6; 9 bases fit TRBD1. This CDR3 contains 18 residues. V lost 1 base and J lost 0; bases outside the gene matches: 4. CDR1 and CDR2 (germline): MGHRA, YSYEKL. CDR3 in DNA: TGCGCCAGCAGCCAAGGGGACAGGGATTTCTCTGGGGCCAACGTCCTGACTTTC. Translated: CASSQGDRDFSGANVLTF.

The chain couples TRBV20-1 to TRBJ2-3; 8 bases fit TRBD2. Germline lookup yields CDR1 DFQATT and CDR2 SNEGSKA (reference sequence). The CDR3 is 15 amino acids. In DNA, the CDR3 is TGCAGCCCCCGGGGGGGGGCCAAGGAAGGAGATACGCAGTATTTT. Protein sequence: CSPRGGAKEGDTQYF.

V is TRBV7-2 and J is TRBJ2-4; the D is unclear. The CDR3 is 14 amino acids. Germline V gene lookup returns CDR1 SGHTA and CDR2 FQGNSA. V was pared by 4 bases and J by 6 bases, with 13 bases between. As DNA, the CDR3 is TGTGCCAGCAGCTACGGACCGTCTGGAAACATTCAGTACTTC. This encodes CASSYGPSGNIQYF.

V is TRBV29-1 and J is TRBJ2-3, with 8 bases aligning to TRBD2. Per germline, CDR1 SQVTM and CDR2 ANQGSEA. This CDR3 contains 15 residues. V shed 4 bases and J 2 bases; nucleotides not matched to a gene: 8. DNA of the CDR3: TGCAGCGTTGTAAATCGGGGGGGCCCCACAGATACGCAGTATTTT. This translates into CSVVNRGGPTDTQYF.

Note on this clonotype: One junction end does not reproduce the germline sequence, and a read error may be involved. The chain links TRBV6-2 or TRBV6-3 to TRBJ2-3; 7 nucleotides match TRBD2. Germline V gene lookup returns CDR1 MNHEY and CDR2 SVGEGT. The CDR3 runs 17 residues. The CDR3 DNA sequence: TGTGCCAGCAGTTATCCCGGGACGACGACTAGCACAGATGCGCAGTATTTT. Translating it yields CASSYPGTTTSTDAQYF.

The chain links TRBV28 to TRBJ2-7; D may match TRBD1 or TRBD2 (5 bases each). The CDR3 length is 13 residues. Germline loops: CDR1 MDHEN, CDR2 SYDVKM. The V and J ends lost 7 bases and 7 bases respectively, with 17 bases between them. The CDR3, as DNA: TGTGCCAGCACCCCGCCGGGGCTCGGGGAGCAGTACTTC. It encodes CASTPPGLGEQYF. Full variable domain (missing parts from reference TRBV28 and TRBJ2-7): DVKVTQSSRYLVKRTGEKVFLECVQDMDHENMFWYRQDPGLGLRLIYFSYDVKMKEKGDIPEGYSVSREKKERFSLILESASTNQTSMYLCASTPPGLGEQYFGPGTRLTVT.

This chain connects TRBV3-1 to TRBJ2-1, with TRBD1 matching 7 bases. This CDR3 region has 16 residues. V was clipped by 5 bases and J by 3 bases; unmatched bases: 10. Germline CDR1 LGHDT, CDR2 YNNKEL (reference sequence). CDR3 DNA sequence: TGTGCCAGCAGCTCCCGCCGACAGGGCGGCTACAATGAGCAGTTCTTC. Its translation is CASSSRRQGGYNEQFF.

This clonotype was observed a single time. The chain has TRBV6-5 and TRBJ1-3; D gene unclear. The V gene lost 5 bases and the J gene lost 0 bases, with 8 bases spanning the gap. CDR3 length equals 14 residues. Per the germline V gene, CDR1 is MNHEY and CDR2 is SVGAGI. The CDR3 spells CASSVGSSGNTIYF. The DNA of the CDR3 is TGTGCCAGCAGTGTTGGGAGCTCTGGAAACACCATATATTTT.

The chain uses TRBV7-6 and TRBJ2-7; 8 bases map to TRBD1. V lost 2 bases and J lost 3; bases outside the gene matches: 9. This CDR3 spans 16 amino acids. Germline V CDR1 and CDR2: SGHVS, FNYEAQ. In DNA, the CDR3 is TGTGCCAGCAGCTTAACGACAGGGGACCGATACTACGAGCAGTACTTC. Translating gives CASSLTTGDRYYEQYF. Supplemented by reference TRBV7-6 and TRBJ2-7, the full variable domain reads GAGVSQSPRYKVTKRGQDVALRCDPISGHVSLYWYRQALGQGPEFLTYFNYEAQQDKSGLPNDRFSAERPEGSISTLTIQRTEQRDSAMYRCASSLTTGDRYYEQYFGPGTRLTVT.

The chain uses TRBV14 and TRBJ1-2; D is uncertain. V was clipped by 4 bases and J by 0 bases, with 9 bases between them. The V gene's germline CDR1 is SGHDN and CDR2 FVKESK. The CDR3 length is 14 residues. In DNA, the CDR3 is TGTGCCAGCAGCCCGGACGGAGCTAACTATGGCTACACCTTC. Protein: CASSPDGANYGYTF.

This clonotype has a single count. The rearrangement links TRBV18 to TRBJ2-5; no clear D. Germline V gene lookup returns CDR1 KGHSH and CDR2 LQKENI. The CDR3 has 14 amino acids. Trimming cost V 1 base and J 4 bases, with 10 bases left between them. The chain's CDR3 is CASSPQEGLETQYF. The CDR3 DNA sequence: TGTGCCAGCTCACCACAAGAAGGGTTAGAGACCCAGTACTTC.

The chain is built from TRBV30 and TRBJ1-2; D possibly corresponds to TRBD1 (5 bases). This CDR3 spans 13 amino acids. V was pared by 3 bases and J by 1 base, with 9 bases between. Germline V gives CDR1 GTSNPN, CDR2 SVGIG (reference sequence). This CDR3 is CAWSQGFNYGYTF. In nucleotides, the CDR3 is TGTGCCTGGAGCCAGGGTTTTAACTATGGCTACACCTTC.

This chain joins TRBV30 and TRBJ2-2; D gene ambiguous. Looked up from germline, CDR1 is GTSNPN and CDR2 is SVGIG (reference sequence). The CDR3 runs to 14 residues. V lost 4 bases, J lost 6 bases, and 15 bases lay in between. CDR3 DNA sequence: TGTGCCTGGAAGGGCTCTATGGCTCCCGGGGAGCTGTTTTTT. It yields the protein CAWKGSMAPGELFF.

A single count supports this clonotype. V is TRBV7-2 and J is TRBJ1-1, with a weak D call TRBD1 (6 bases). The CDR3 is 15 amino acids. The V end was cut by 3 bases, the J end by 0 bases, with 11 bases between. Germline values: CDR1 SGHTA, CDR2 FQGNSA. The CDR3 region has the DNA TGTGCCAGCAGCTTGGGGACAACCCTGAACACTGAAGCTTTCTTT. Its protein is CASSLGTTLNTEAFF. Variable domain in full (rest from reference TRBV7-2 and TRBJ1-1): GAGVSQSPSNKVTEKGKDVELRCDPISGHTALYWYRQSLGQGLEFLIYFQGNSAPDKSGLPSDRFSAERTGGSVSTLTIQRTQQEDSAVYLCASSLGTTLNTEAFFGQGTRLTVV.